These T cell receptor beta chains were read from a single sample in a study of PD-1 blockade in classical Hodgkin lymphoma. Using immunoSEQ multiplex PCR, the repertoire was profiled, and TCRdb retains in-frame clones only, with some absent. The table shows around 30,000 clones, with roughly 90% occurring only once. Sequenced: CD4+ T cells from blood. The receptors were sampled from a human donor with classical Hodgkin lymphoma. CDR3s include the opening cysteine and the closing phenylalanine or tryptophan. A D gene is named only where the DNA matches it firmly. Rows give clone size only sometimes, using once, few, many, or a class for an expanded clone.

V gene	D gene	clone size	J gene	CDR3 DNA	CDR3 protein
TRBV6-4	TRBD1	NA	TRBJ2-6	TGTGCCAGCAGTGACAGGGGGCGCGATGGTGGGGCCAACGTCCTGACTTTC	CASSDRGRDGGANVLTF
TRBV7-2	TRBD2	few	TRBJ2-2	TGTGCCAGCAGCTTTCAGGCGGGAGGCGACACCGGGGAGCTGTTTTTT	CASSFQAGGDTGELFF
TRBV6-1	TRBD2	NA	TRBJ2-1	TGTGCCAGCAGTGGTCTAGCGGGACCCTACAATGAGCAGTTCTTC	CASSGLAGPYNEQFF
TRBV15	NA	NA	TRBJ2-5	TGTGCCACCAGATTTGTGGGGGGCGAGACCCAGTACTTC	CATRFVGGETQYF
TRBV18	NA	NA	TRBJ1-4	TGTGCCAGCTCATCGAATCAGCCAACTAATGAAAAACTGTTTTTT	CASSSNQPTNEKLFF
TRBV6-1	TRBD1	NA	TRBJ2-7	TGTGCCAGCAGTGAGGACAGGGGGACCTACGAGCAGTACTTC	CASSEDRGTYEQYF
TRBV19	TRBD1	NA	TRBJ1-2	TGTGCCAGTAGTGCTCCGGGACAGGCTACCTTGGGCTACACCTTC	CASSAPGQATLGYTF
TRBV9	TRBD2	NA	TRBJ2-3	TGTGCCAGCAGCGCCCCAGCGGGAGGATACCCAGATACGCAGTATTTT	CASSAPAGGYPDTQYF
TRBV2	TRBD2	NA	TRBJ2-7	TGTGCCAGCGCCCGACTAGCGGGAAGCCTCCACGAGCAGTACTTC	CASARLAGSLHEQYF
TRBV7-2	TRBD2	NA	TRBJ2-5	TGTGCCAGCAGCTTCATGAGCGGGAGTGAACAAGAGACCCAGTACTTC	CASSFMSGSEQETQYF
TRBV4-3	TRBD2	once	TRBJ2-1	TGCGCCAGCAGCCAAGTCCCCATAGCGGGAGGTATTTACAATGAGCAGTTCTTC	CASSQVPIAGGIYNEQFF
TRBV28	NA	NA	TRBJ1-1	TGTGCCAGCAGTACGCCGACAAGAAACACTGAAGCTTTCTTT	CASSTPTRNTEAFF
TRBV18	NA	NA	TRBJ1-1	TGTGCCAGCTCACCAATGGTGACAGTGCTCATGAACACTGAAGCTTTCTTT	CASSPMVTVLMNTEAFF
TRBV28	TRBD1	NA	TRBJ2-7	TGTGCCAGCAGTTTCCGTAGACAGGGGGCCTTGGAGCAGTACTTC	CASSFRRQGALEQYF
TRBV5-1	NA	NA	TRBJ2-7	TGCGCCAGCAGCTTGGACGGGGAATCCTACGAGCAGTACTTC	CASSLDGESYEQYF
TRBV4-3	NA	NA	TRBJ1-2	TGCGCCAGCAGCCAGCGCAGGGGCCCCAACTATGGCTACACCTTC	CASSQRRGPNYGYTF
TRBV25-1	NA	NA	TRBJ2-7	TGTGCCAGCAGTGAAGGCTACGAGCAGTACTTC	CASSEGYEQYF
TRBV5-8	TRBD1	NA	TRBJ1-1	TGTGCCAGCAGCTTATATAAAACAGGGGGCCGCACTGAAGCTTTCTTT	CASSLYKTGGRTEAFF
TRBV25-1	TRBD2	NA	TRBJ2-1	TGTGCCAGCATAGCGGGAGGGCCTTTCGGTGAGCAGTTCTTC	CASIAGGPFGEQFF
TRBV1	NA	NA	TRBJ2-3	TGCACCAGCAGCCGGGGACTAGCGGGAGGGCCTACAGATACGCAGTATTTT	CTSSRGLAGGPTDTQYF
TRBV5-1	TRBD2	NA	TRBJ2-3	TGCGCCAGCAGCCCAAGGACTAGCGAAGGCCTAGACACAGATACGCAGTATTTT	CASSPRTSEGLDTDTQYF
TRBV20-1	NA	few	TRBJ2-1	TGCAGTGCTCCGGAGAACAATGAGCAGTTCTTC	CSAPENNEQFF
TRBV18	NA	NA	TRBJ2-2	TGTGCCAGCTCACCATACCCCGGGGAGCTGTTTTTT	CASSPYPGELFF
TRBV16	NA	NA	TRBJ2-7	TGTGCCAGCAGCCAATCTTATCTCGGAGGGTCCTACGAGCAGTACTTC	CASSQSYLGGSYEQYF
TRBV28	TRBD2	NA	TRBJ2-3	TGTGCCACCACAACTCGACTAGCGGGGTTAACAGATACGCAGTATTTT	CATTTRLAGLTDTQYF
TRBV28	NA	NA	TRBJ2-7	TGTGCCAGCAGTTCCGGACAGTTTGCCTACGAGCAGTACTTC	CASSSGQFAYEQYF
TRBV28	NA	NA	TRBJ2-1	TGTGCCAGCAGTTTCTACAATGAGCAGTTCTTC	CASSFYNEQFF
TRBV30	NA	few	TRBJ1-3	TGTGCCTGGAGTCGGGAGGGACGTTATTTCACCATATATTTT	CAWSREGRYFTIYF
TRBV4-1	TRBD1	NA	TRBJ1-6	TGCGCCAGCAGCCAACCGGGACAGACCCGGGGTTCACCCCTCCACTTT	CASSQPGQTRGSPLHF
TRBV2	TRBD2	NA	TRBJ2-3	TGTGCCAGCGGACTAGCGGCTAGCACAGATACGCAGTATTTT	CASGLAASTDTQYF
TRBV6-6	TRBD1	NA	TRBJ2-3	TGTGCCAGCAGCCCCGGGACAGGGGGCACAGATACGCAGTATTTT	CASSPGTGGTDTQYF
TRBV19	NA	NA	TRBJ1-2	TGTGCCAGTATCCAGGGGAACTATGGCTACACCTTC	CASIQGNYGYTF
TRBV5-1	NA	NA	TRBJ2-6	TGCGCCAGCAGCTTGATAATGGGATCTGGGGCCAACGTCCTGACTTTC	CASSLIMGSGANVLTF
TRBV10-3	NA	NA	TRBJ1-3	TGTGCCACTAAGGACGGGGGAAACACCATATATTTT	CATKDGGNTIYF
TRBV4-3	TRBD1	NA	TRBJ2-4	TGCGCCAGCAGCCAGATGGCAGGGGGAGCCAAAAACATTCAGTACTTC	CASSQMAGGAKNIQYF
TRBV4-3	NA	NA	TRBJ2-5	TGCGCCAGCAGCCAAGATATCACAGGGTCAGAGACCCAGTACTTC	CASSQDITGSETQYF
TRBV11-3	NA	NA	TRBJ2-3	TGTGCCAGCAGCCCTTATTCGGGGGCAGATACGCAGTATTTT	CASSPYSGADTQYF
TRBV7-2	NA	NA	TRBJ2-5	TGTGCCAGCAGCCTTACGGTGAGAGAGACCCAGTACTTC	CASSLTVRETQYF
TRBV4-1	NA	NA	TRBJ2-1	TGCGCCAGCAGCCAAGTACAGGCCGCACACAATGAGCAGTTCTTC	CASSQVQAAHNEQFF
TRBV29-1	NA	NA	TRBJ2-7	TGCAGCGTTGGGGAAGTTTACGAGCAGTACTTC	CSVGEVYEQYF
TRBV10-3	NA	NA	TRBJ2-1	TGTGCCATCAGTGAACAGGGTACCTCCTACAATGAGCAGTTCTTC	CAISEQGTSYNEQFF
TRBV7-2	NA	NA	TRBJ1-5	TGTGCCAGCAGCAGGCCGGGGGAGCCCCAGCATTTT	CASSRPGEPQHF
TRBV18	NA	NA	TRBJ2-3	TGTGCCAGCTCACCAAGGGAAAGCAGCGATACGCAGTATTTT	CASSPRESSDTQYF
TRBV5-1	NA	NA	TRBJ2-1	TGCGCCAGCAGCTCACTAGTTGGCGAAGAGCAGTTCTTC	CASSSLVGEEQFF
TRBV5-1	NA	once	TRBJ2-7	TGCGCCAGCAGCTTGTCGTGGCAGGTAGCCTACGAGCAGTACTTC	CASSLSWQVAYEQYF
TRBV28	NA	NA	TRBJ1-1	TGTGCCAGCAGTTTAGACGCCCAGACTGAAGCTTTCTTT	CASSLDAQTEAFF
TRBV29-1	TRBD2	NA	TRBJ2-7	TGCAGCGTGGGACTAGCGGGACCGTACGAGCAGTACTTC	CSVGLAGPYEQYF
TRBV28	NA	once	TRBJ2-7	TGTGCCAGCACCGCACCCCCAGCCTCCTACGAGCAGTACTTC	CASTAPPASYEQYF